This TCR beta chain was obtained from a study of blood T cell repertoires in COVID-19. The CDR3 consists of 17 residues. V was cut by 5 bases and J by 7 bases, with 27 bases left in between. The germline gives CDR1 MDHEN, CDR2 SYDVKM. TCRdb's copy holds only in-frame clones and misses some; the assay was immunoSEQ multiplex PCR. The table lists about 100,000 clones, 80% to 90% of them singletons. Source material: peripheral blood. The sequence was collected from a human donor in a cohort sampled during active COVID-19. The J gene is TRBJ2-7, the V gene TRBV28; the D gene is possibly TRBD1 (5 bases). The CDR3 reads CASSPPQGIGLYREQYF. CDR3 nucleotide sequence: TGTGCCAGCAGTCCCCCCCAGGGAATAGGCCTGTATCGGGAGCAGTACTTC.